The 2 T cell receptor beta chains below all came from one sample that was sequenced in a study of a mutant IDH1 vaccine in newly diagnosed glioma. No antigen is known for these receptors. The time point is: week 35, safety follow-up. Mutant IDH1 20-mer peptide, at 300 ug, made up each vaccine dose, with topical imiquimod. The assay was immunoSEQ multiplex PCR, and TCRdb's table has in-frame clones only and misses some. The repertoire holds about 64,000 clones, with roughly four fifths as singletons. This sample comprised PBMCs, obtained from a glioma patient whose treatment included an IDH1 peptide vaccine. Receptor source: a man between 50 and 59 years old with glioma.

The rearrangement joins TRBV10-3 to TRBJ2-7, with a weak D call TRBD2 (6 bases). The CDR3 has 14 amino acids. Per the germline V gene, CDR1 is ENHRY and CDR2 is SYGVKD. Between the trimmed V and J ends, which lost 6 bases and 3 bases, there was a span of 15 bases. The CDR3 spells CAIRRSGGNYEQYF. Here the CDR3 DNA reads TGTGCCATCAGGCGAAGTGGGGGGAACTACGAGCAGTACTTC.

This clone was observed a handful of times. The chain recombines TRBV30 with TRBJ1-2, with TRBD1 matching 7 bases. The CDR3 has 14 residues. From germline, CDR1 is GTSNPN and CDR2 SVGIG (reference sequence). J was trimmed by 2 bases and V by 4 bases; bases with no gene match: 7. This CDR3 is CAWKIGTANYGYTF. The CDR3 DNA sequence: TGTGCCTGGAAGATAGGGACAGCGAACTATGGCTACACCTTC.